Detailed here is one T cell receptor beta chain. Original processing methods: It was from reference gene primer amplification that nucleated cell counts were estimated. Clones were read by immunoSEQ multiplex PCR, and TCRdb kept only the in-frame ones, dropping some. The DNA gave D and trimming, while V, J and clone size come from that table. This sample has 250,000 to 400,000 clones; almost 90% occur once, and the top ten carry under 3%. This specimen comes from a study of blood T cell repertoires in COVID-19. For the study at large: COVID-19 samples collected from the United States, Italy and Spain covered acute and convalescent phases. T cells, B-cell-depleted T cells, or PBMCs supplied cDNA or gDNA.

The CDR3 has 19 residues. Trimming removed 3 bases at V and 2 bases at J, with 24 bases between. CDR1 SGDLS and CDR2 YYNGEE come from the germline V gene. Seattle patients were enrolled during active infection and followed longitudinally. The chain recombines TRBV9 with TRBJ2-1; D may be TRBD2 (6 bases). Sample: peripheral blood. The sequence derives from a woman aged 25-40 years with COVID-19, enrolled during active disease. As DNA, the CDR3 is TGTGCCAGCAGCGCGCCCCCTAGGGATGGGAGGACTACCTACAATGAGCAGTTCTTC. Translation gives CASSAPPRDGRTTYNEQFF.